This T cell receptor (beta chain) was observed in a study of beta chain features in type 1 diabetes. The CDR3 sequence is 14 residues long. CDR1 and CDR2 from the germline V gene are SGHDN and FVKESK. V was clipped by 4 bases and J by 6 bases; unmatched bases: 4. In the case of this clone: Antigen unknown.

General study findings and limits: In comparison with healthy donors, patients had naive, central memory and Treg TCRB repertoires that appeared more similar.

Sequencing targeted expressed TCRB transcripts, as all isolated RNA had been reverse transcribed. Sequencing used immunoSEQ multiplex PCR; TCRdb keeps in-frame clones, though not all of them. This sample carries fewer than 500,000 clones, more than 11% of them seen once, and the ten largest clones take 0.03% to 0.04%. The rearrangement joins TRBV14 to TRBJ2-1, with TRBD2 identical over 9 bases. Sequenced input: naive CD4+ T cells from blood. The source of this sequence is a man aged 25-45 years in good health. The CDR3 loop is CASSLGGRANEQFF. CDR3 bases: TGTGCCAGCAGCCTGGGCGGGAGGGCCAATGAGCAGTTCTTC.